The T cell receptor beta chain described here comes from a study of OX40 agonist ivuxolimab in advanced cancers. Study-wide results and limits: Relative to CD4+, CD8+ T cells held more expanded clones on average.

With respect to this clone: Its antigen is as yet unknown.

TCRdb keeps only in-frame clones here, not all; method: immunoSEQ multiplex PCR. The sample records around 74,000 clones, 80% to 90% being singletons. Enrollment shut out patients with autoimmune disease history or systemic immunosuppression. Trimming cost V 1 base and J 2 bases, with 19 bases left between them. This CDR3 region has 17 residues. Germline V gene data show CDR1 as SGHDT and CDR2 as YYEEEE. This chain connects TRBV5-6 to TRBJ2-7; no reliable D call. This specimen was CD4+ or CD8+ T cells sorted from blood, taken in a trial of the OX40 agonist ivuxolimab. The clonotype was recovered from an adult with an advanced solid tumor such as melanoma, head and neck, liver or kidney cancer. CDR3: CASSLSTMQIRPYEQYF. The CDR3 coding sequence is TGTGCCAGCAGCTTGAGTACTATGCAAATTCGGCCCTACGAGCAGTACTTC.